This TCR beta chain was profiled in a study of OX40 agonist ivuxolimab in advanced cancers. Per the germline V gene, CDR1 is MGHRA and CDR2 is YSYEKL. With 1 base clipped from V and 6 bases from J, the junction kept 8 bases outside the gene matches. The CDR3 has 16 residues. The method was immunoSEQ multiplex PCR; TCRdb's version includes in-frame clones alone and lacks a portion of them. The sample has about 100,000 clones; 85% to 95% are singletons. The source of this sequence is an adult with an advanced solid tumor such as melanoma, head and neck, liver or kidney cancer. The sequencing here drew on CD4+ or CD8+ T cells sorted from blood, taken in a trial of the OX40 agonist ivuxolimab. The V call is TRBV4-1, the J call TRBJ1-4; 7 bases fit TRBD1. CDR3 coding DNA: TGCGCCAGCAGCCAAGCCCCGACAGGGAAAGATGAAAAACTGTTTTTT. This codes for CASSQAPTGKDEKLFF.